What follows describes a single T cell receptor (beta chain). CDR1 and CDR2 from the germline V gene are LGHNT and FRNRAP. The V and J ends lost 3 bases and 8 bases, in that order; junction bases with no gene match: 2. The CDR3 has 13 amino acids. As processed by the authors: Amplification from reference gene primers served as the basis for estimated nucleated cell counts. The table came from immunoSEQ multiplex PCR; TCRdb's copy has only in-frame clones and leaves some out. From that table come the V and J calls and clone size; the DNA was used to work out D and trimming. Here the sample spans some 220,000 clones, roughly 81% being singletons. These data are taken from a study of blood T cell repertoires in COVID-19. Study information: Samples representing acute and convalescent COVID-19 were sourced from the United States, Italy and Spain.

This receptor was obtained from a middle-aged man with acute or convalescent COVID-19. Sequenced: peripheral blood. The chain couples TRBV12-5 to TRBJ1-1; the match to TRBD1 covers 11 bases. The CDR3 is CASGFGQGAEAFF. The CDR3 region has the DNA TGTGCTAGTGGTTTTGGACAGGGGGCGGAAGCTTTCTTT.